The T cell receptor (beta chain) described here comes from a study of HIV-infected patients and healthy controls. Via MiXCR, TCRdb re-called the 5' RACE reads, giving one row per CDR3 protein. The sample shows around 62,000 distinct CDR3 sequences, roughly a fifth of them seen only once. The CDR3 totals 15 residues. CDR1 LNHDA and CDR2 SQIVND come from the germline V gene (reference sequence). V dropped 2 bases and J dropped 1; count of bases not matched to a gene: 4. Material: CD4+ T cells from blood. This sequence originates from a human donor in good health. This chain joins TRBV19 and TRBJ1-1, with 7 bases that match TRBD1. The CDR3 loop is CASSIPRTGNTEAFF. The CDR3 bases are TGTGCCAGTAGTATACCCCGGACAGGGAACACTGAAGCTTTCTTT.